This TCR beta chain was identified in a study of OX40 agonist ivuxolimab in advanced cancers. From germline, CDR1 is SEHNR and CDR2 FQNEAQ (reference sequence). Trimming took off 5 bases at V and 0 bases at J, with 19 bases between the two ends. The CDR3 length is 17 residues. Only in-frame clones appear in the TCRdb table, and some are missing; sequencing was by immunoSEQ multiplex PCR. The sample consists of approximately 58,000 clones, more than 75% of them appearing once. The clonotype was recovered from an adult with an advanced solid tumor such as melanoma, head and neck, liver or kidney cancer. The V call is TRBV7-9, the J call TRBJ1-1, with TRBD1 as a possible D gene (5 bases). The source material was CD4+ or CD8+ T cells sorted from blood, sampled in a trial of the OX40 agonist ivuxolimab. The CDR3, as DNA: TGTGCCAGCAGCCACCTAGGGACTGGGGGTATGAACACTGAAGCTTTCTTT. Encoded protein: CASSHLGTGGMNTEAFF.